These 24 T cell receptor beta chains share one sample of origin, sequenced in a study of cytomegalovirus exposure and HLA in healthy donors. The PCR used 60 Vbeta and 13 Jbeta primers. Libraries were prepared by immunoSEQ multiplex PCR; TCRdb keeps only in-frame clonotypes and omits some of them. The repertoire holds around 300,000 clones, approximately 70% seen once, with under 2.5% in the top ten. What was sequenced was PBMCs. All receptors derive from a female donor in good health and CMV-seronegative.

The V and J genes are TRBV6-5 and TRBJ1-5; D unresolved. The CDR3 has 15 amino acids. CDR1 and CDR2 from the germline V gene are MNHEY and SVGAGI. V shed 8 bases and J shed 3 bases, with 17 bases lying between them. Written as DNA, the CDR3 is TGTGCCAGCTCGAGAGGGCAGGCTTTCAATCAGCCCCAGCATTTT. It encodes CASSRGQAFNQPQHF.

This chain connects TRBV7-8 to TRBJ2-7; D is ambiguous. Trimming stripped 5 bases from V and 6 bases from J, with 20 bases between. Per germline, CDR1 SGHVS and CDR2 FQNEAQ. The CDR3 is made up of 15 amino acids. CDR3 in amino acids: CASSPLYTSRGEQYF. In DNA form, the CDR3 reads TGTGCCAGCAGCCCCCTATACACCAGCCGAGGCGAGCAGTACTTC.

The chain combines TRBV6-6 with TRBJ2-5, with 7 bases that match TRBD2. The CDR3 is made up of 14 amino acids. The ends lost 7 bases at V and 3 bases at J; junction bases unmatched: 8. Per the germline V gene, CDR1 is MNHNY and CDR2 is SVGAGI (reference sequence). This chain's CDR3 is CASKLANFEETQYF. CDR3 in DNA: TGTGCCAGCAAACTAGCGAATTTCGAAGAGACCCAGTACTTC.

The genes are TRBV11-3 and TRBJ2-7; possibly TRBD2 for D (6 bases). Per germline, CDR1 SGHNT and CDR2 YENEEA. Trimming pared 5 bases from V and 2 bases from J, leaving 10 bases between. CDR3 length equals 13 residues. The CDR3 region is CASSGLIAYEQYF. For the CDR3, the DNA is TGTGCCAGCAGCGGACTAATCGCCTACGAGCAGTACTTC.

This clone was recorded a few times. For the CDR3, the DNA is TGCGCCAGCAGCCAAGCCAGGGGTCCTGGGCCCCAGCATTTT. Translating gives CASSQARGPGPQHF. The chain has TRBV4-1 and TRBJ1-5; maybe TRBD1 (6 bases). CDR1 is MGHRA and CDR2 is YSYEKL in the germline V gene. The CDR3 has 14 amino acids. V lost 1 base and J lost 9, with 13 bases in between.

This rearrangement joins TRBV19 to TRBJ1-5; maybe TRBD1 (6 bases). The CDR3 has 13 residues. V was pared by 6 bases and J by 5 bases, with 11 bases between. CDR1 and CDR2 (germline): LNHDA, SQIVND (reference sequence). CDR3 protein: CASRDAGDQPQHF. In DNA form, the CDR3 reads TGTGCCAGTAGGGACGCAGGGGATCAGCCCCAGCATTTT.

This chain joins TRBV15 and TRBJ2-7, with 7 bases matching TRBD1. Trimming cost V 6 bases and J 2 bases; bases outside gene matches: 7. CDR1 LNHNV and CDR2 YYDKDF come from the germline V gene (reference sequence). The CDR3 runs 14 residues. The CDR3 region is CATSPQGRTYEQYF. The CDR3 DNA follows: TGTGCCACCAGTCCACAGGGGCGCACCTACGAGCAGTACTTC.

The chain couples TRBV9 to TRBJ2-7; 7 bases fit TRBD2. The V and J ends lost 0 bases and 0 bases, in that order; junction bases with no gene match: 3. Germline-derived CDR1 and CDR2 are SGDLS and YYNGEE. There are 15 residues in the CDR3. The CDR3 DNA reads as TGTGCCAGCAGCGTAGACGGGGGGAGCTCCTACGAGCAGTACTTC. Translated, it gives CASSVDGGSSYEQYF.

The genes are TRBV2 and TRBJ2-3; tentative D call: TRBD2 (5 bases). Germline CDR1 is SNHLY and CDR2 is FYNNEI. This CDR3 contains 15 residues. V dropped 7 bases and J dropped 1 base, with 15 bases sitting between them. This CDR3 reads CASTRQSGRTDTQYF. The CDR3 DNA reads as TGTGCCAGCACAAGGCAGAGCGGACGCACAGATACGCAGTATTTT. Filled out from reference TRBV2 and TRBJ2-3, the complete variable domain reads EPEVTQTPSHQVTQMGQEVILRCVPISNHLYFYWYRQILGQKVEFLVSFYNNEISEKSEIFDDQFSVERPDGSNFTLKIRSTKLEDSAMYFCASTRQSGRTDTQYFGPGTRLTVL.

V gene TRBV25-1 combines with J gene TRBJ2-7; 9 positions agree with TRBD1. Losses at the gene ends were 3 bases for V and 1 base for J; bases not matched to a gene: 7. Germline V gene data show CDR1 as MGHDK and CDR2 as SYGVNS. CDR3 length equals 16 residues. This CDR3 is CASSDVGGQGSYEQYF. The CDR3 region has the DNA TGTGCCAGCAGTGATGTAGGGGGACAGGGTTCCTACGAGCAGTACTTC.

The chain joins TRBV6-1 to TRBJ2-5; TRBD2 agrees at 7 bases. The CDR3 is 14 residues long. From germline, CDR1 is MNHNS and CDR2 SASEGT. Trimming took 5 bases from V and 3 from J; bases not matched to a gene: 6. The CDR3 sequence is CASSKTSPKETQYF. The DNA of the CDR3 is TGTGCCAGCAGTAAGACTAGCCCTAAAGAGACCCAGTACTTC.

This clone was seen more than once but under ten times. The V and J genes are TRBV28 and TRBJ1-5; TRBD1 aligns across 7 bases. With V trimmed by 5 bases and J by 4 bases, 8 bases remained unmatched. The CDR3 is 15 residues long. Germline CDR1 MDHEN, CDR2 SYDVKM. Written as DNA, the CDR3 is TGTGCCAGCAGTCCTACAGGGGTTGGGAATCAGCCCCAGCATTTT. Translating gives CASSPTGVGNQPQHF.

The chain is built from TRBV28 and TRBJ2-1; no reliable D call. From germline, CDR1 is MDHEN and CDR2 SYDVKM. The CDR3 is 9 residues long. The V end lost 11 bases, the J end lost 12 bases, and 11 bases lay between the germline ends. The CDR3 loop reads CASLPGQFF. CDR3 nucleotides: TGTGCCTCCCTCCCAGGGCAGTTCTTC.

The gene calls are TRBV29-1 and TRBJ1-1, with 7 bases matching TRBD1. Germline V CDR1 and CDR2: SQVTM, ANQGSEA. The CDR3 length is 13 residues. V lost 6 bases and J lost 2; bases outside the gene matches: 6. The DNA of the CDR3 is TGCAGCGTAACGGGACAGTCAAACACTGAAGCTTTCTTT. Translation: CSVTGQSNTEAFF.

This clone was seen a handful of times. The CDR3 reads CASRQGPASYEQYF. The CDR3 nucleotides are TGTGCCAGCCGACAGGGGCCAGCCTCCTACGAGCAGTACTTC. The rearrangement uses TRBV27 and TRBJ2-7; TRBD1 matches at 8 bases. Germline CDR1 reads MNHEY; CDR2 reads SMNVEV (reference sequence). V trimming: 8 bases; J trimming: 0 bases; junction bases outside the gene matches: 6. The CDR3 loop spans 14 amino acids.

The V gene is TRBV7-9, the J gene TRBJ2-7, with 11 bases lining up with TRBD1. CDR3 size: 16 residues. With 3 bases clipped from V and 2 bases from J, the junction kept 6 bases outside the gene matches. The germline V gene has CDR1 SEHNR and CDR2 FQNEAQ (reference sequence). The DNA for the CDR3 is TGTGCCAGCAGCTTCCTAGCGGGACAGGGGGCCTACGAGCAGTACTTC. This codes for CASSFLAGQGAYEQYF.

This clone was observed a few times. The chain employs TRBV4-2 and TRBJ2-1; 7 bases map to TRBD1. Germline V gene sequence: CDR1 LGHNA, CDR2 YNFKEQ. This CDR3 is 16 amino acids long. The ends lost 0 bases at V and 3 bases at J; junction bases unmatched: 5. This chain's CDR3 is CASSQEGGSYYNEQFF. The DNA for the CDR3 is TGTGCCAGCAGCCAAGAAGGGGGCTCATACTACAATGAGCAGTTCTTC.

V and J are TRBV9 and TRBJ2-1, with D possibly TRBD2 on 5 matching bases. This CDR3 comprises 14 residues. V lost 3 bases and J lost 0, with 7 bases in between. Looked up from germline, CDR1 is SGDLS and CDR2 is YYNGEE. The CDR3, as DNA: TGTGCCAGCAGCGGGACTGGCTCCTACAATGAGCAGTTCTTC. Its protein is CASSGTGSYNEQFF. The full variable domain, rest sourced from reference TRBV9 and TRBJ2-1, is DSGVTQTPKHLITATGQRVTLRCSPRSGDLSVYWYQQSLDQGLQFLIQYYNGEERAKGNILERFSAQQFPDLHSELNLSSLELGDSALYFCASSGTGSYNEQFFGPGTRLTVL.

The rearrangement joins TRBV28 to TRBJ1-5, with TRBD1 as a possible D gene (6 bases). Germline-derived CDR1 and CDR2 are MDHEN and SYDVKM. The CDR3 is 15 amino acids. V lost 5 bases and J 3 bases, leaving 14 bases between the germline ends. CDR3 coding DNA: TGTGCCAGCAGTACCTATCACAGGGTCAATCAGCCCCAGCATTTT. It is translated as CASSTYHRVNQPQHF.

This chain links TRBV30 with TRBJ2-7; tentative D call: TRBD2 (5 bases). Trimming removed 3 bases from V and 4 bases from J, with 7 bases in between. The CDR3 totals 11 residues. CDR1 and CDR2 from the germline V gene are GTSNPN and SVGIG (reference sequence). The CDR3 here is CAWSPGYEQYF. CDR3 bases: TGTGCCTGGAGCCCGGGGTACGAGCAGTACTTC. Using reference TRBV30 and TRBJ2-7 for the parts outside the CDR3, the full variable domain is SQTIHQWPATLVQPVGSPLSLECTVEGTSNPNLYWYRQAAGRGLQLLFYSVGIGQISSEVPQNLSASRPQDRQFILSSKKLLLSDSGFYLCAWSPGYEQYFGPGTRLTVT.

The chain uses TRBV29-1 and TRBJ1-2, with D unresolved. The CDR3 loop spans 13 amino acids. Trimming shortened V by 3 bases and J by 0 bases, and 8 bases separated the two germline ends. CDR1 SQVTM and CDR2 ANQGSEA come from the germline V gene. CDR3 nucleotides: TGCAGCGTTGAGCAGGCCGCTAACTATGGCTACACCTTC. This encodes CSVEQAANYGYTF.

The chain employs TRBV11-2 and TRBJ1-2; no clear D. Per the germline V gene, CDR1 is SGHAT and CDR2 is FQNNGV. The CDR3 consists of 12 residues. Trimming cost V 5 bases and J 3 bases, with 7 bases left between them. The CDR3 loop reads CASSREDYGYTF. The CDR3 DNA follows: TGTGCCAGCAGCAGGGAGGACTATGGCTACACCTTC.

The V gene is TRBV28, the J gene TRBJ2-7; D may be TRBD2 (5 bases). Germline V gives CDR1 MDHEN, CDR2 SYDVKM. Trimming took 6 bases from V and 0 from J, leaving 12 bases between them. This CDR3 region has 14 residues. The CDR3 loop reads CASRPSGSSYEQYF. The DNA for the CDR3 is TGTGCCAGCAGACCCAGCGGCAGCTCCTACGAGCAGTACTTC.

CDR3 region: CATHSGIYYNEQFF. CDR3 nucleotide sequence: TGTGCCACCCATAGCGGGATATATTACAATGAGCAGTTCTTC. The genes are TRBV6-1 and TRBJ2-1, with 8 bases aligning to TRBD2. CDR1 is MNHNS and CDR2 is SASEGT in the germline V gene. Germline trimming cut 10 bases from V and 4 bases from J; bases unmatched to any gene: 9. The CDR3 length is 14 residues.